Listed below are T cell receptor beta chains from one sample, sequenced in a study of T cell responses to AZD1222 COVID-19 vaccine. Assay used: immunoSEQ multiplex PCR; TCRdb lists only in-frame clones, some missing. This sample has roughly 150,000 clones, with 90% found just once. Sequenced material: peripheral blood, taken on day 0 of AZD1222 vaccination. The receptors were sampled from an adult in good health. CDR3s leave out the opening cysteine and the closing phenylalanine or tryptophan. The size field is filled for only some rows; it gives once, few, many or a size class.

CDR3 length: 12; V gene: TRBV27; J gene: TRBJ1-1; clone size: -; CDR3 protein: ATSEGGPGTEAF
CDR3 length: 11; V gene: TRBV27; J gene: TRBJ1-2; clone size: -; CDR3 protein: ASSLGRQGGYT
CDR3 length: 10; V gene: TRBV19; J gene: TRBJ1-5; clone size: once; CDR3 protein: ASSHDSGPQH
CDR3 length: 13; V gene: TRBV4-1; J gene: TRBJ2-7; clone size: -; CDR3 protein: ASSQVPGGSYEQY
CDR3 length: 11; V gene: TRBV15; J gene: TRBJ2-2; clone size: -; CDR3 protein: ATSNRLAGELF
CDR3 length: 14; V gene: TRBV28; J gene: TRBJ2-7; clone size: -; CDR3 protein: ASSPIVRRVDDEQY
CDR3 length: 14; V gene: TRBV6-1; J gene: TRBJ1-5; clone size: -; CDR3 protein: ASSDGHKAPNQPQH
CDR3 length: 9; V gene: TRBV20-1; J gene: TRBJ2-7; clone size: -; CDR3 protein: SARWERTTY
CDR3 length: 11; V gene: TRBV7-9; J gene: TRBJ2-5; clone size: -; CDR3 protein: ASSLERGETQY
CDR3 length: 13; V gene: TRBV19; J gene: TRBJ1-5; clone size: -; CDR3 protein: ASSIDEGSNQPQH
CDR3 length: 11; V gene: TRBV28; J gene: TRBJ1-6; clone size: once; CDR3 protein: ASARAYNSPLH
CDR3 length: 11; V gene: TRBV29-1; J gene: TRBJ2-5; clone size: -; CDR3 protein: SVGTLPQQTQY
CDR3 length: 14; V gene: TRBV29-1; J gene: TRBJ2-1; clone size: -; CDR3 protein: SVEGIQGAGNNEQF
CDR3 length: 13; V gene: TRBV6-5; J gene: TRBJ1-1; clone size: -; CDR3 protein: ASSYSSWVNTEAF
CDR3 length: 12; V gene: TRBV5-1; J gene: TRBJ2-1; clone size: -; CDR3 protein: ASSPRQGRNEQF
CDR3 length: 12; V gene: TRBV28; J gene: TRBJ1-3; clone size: -; CDR3 protein: ASSFGSSGNTIY
CDR3 length: 13; V gene: TRBV7-6; J gene: TRBJ1-3; clone size: -; CDR3 protein: ASSFLKGSGNTIY
CDR3 length: 14; V gene: TRBV27; J gene: TRBJ2-7; clone size: -; CDR3 protein: ASSPRTTGSTYEQY
CDR3 length: 11; V gene: TRBV29-1; J gene: TRBJ2-1; clone size: -; CDR3 protein: SAVPAGDNEQF
CDR3 length: 12; V gene: TRBV27; J gene: TRBJ2-7; clone size: once; CDR3 protein: ASSTGLAAYEQY
CDR3 length: 13; V gene: TRBV27; J gene: TRBJ2-3; clone size: -; CDR3 protein: ASSFGLAPTDTQY
CDR3 length: 12; V gene: TRBV18; J gene: TRBJ2-7; clone size: -; CDR3 protein: ASSPLGLYDEQY
CDR3 length: 11; V gene: TRBV5-1; J gene: TRBJ1-5; clone size: -; CDR3 protein: ASSQGNNQPQH
CDR3 length: 13; V gene: TRBV21-1; J gene: TRBJ1-5; clone size: -; CDR3 protein: ASSAHRDSNQPQH
CDR3 length: 13; V gene: TRBV4-1; J gene: TRBJ1-1; clone size: -; CDR3 protein: ASSSRDSLNTEAF
CDR3 length: 13; V gene: TRBV6-1; J gene: TRBJ2-7; clone size: -; CDR3 protein: ASLRGGRSTYEQY
CDR3 length: 13; V gene: TRBV6-5; J gene: TRBJ2-5; clone size: -; CDR3 protein: ASSYSGTSAETQY
CDR3 length: 12; V gene: TRBV5-6; J gene: TRBJ1-1; clone size: -; CDR3 protein: ASSDRQGNTEAF
CDR3 length: 13; V gene: TRBV4-2; J gene: TRBJ1-2; clone size: -; CDR3 protein: ASSQDEVPGYGYT
CDR3 length: 13; V gene: TRBV10-3; J gene: TRBJ1-2; clone size: -; CDR3 protein: AISQRDRGPYGYT
CDR3 length: 14; V gene: TRBV28; J gene: TRBJ2-7; clone size: -; CDR3 protein: ASIPLVAGERYEQY
CDR3 length: 10; V gene: TRBV6-5; J gene: TRBJ2-7; clone size: -; CDR3 protein: ASSSSSYEQY